The next 20 T cell receptor beta chains were all read from a single sample in a study of cytomegalovirus exposure and HLA in healthy donors. PCR employed 60 Vbeta and 13 Jbeta primers. Sequencing used immunoSEQ multiplex PCR; TCRdb keeps in-frame clones, though not all of them. The data show more than 130,000 clones, with about 80% seen just once and about 3.8% held by the top ten. The sample comprised PBMCs. The receptors derive from a man between 18 and 35 years old in good health and CMV-seronegative.

The genes are TRBV7-9 and TRBJ2-1, with 9 positions matching TRBD2. The CDR3 consists of 17 residues. Looked up from germline, CDR1 is SEHNR and CDR2 is FQNEAQ (reference sequence). The ends lost 1 base at V and 5 bases at J; junction bases unmatched: 9. Here the CDR3 reads CASSLVAGGPWDNEQFF. For the CDR3, the DNA is TGTGCCAGCAGCTTAGTCGCGGGAGGGCCTTGGGACAATGAGCAGTTCTTC.

This chain connects TRBV27 to TRBJ2-7; 9 nucleotides agree with TRBD2. V shed 5 bases and J 7 bases; nucleotides not matched to a gene: 9. The germline V gene encodes CDR1 MNHEY and CDR2 SMNVEV (reference sequence). The CDR3 consists of 14 residues. The CDR3 sequence is CASSQDTSGYEQYF. CDR3 nucleotides: TGTGCCAGCAGTCAGGACACTAGCGGGTATGAGCAGTACTTC.

V is TRBV5-4 and J is TRBJ1-2, with TRBD1 as a possible D gene (5 bases). The germline V and J ends were trimmed by 5 bases and 4 bases, with 15 bases remaining between them. The CDR3 covers 14 residues. Germline CDR1 reads SGHNT; CDR2 reads YYREEE (reference sequence). The CDR3 protein is CASSMGGEGYGYTF. The CDR3 region has the DNA TGTGCCAGCAGTATGGGGGGAGAAGGCTATGGCTACACCTTC. Full variable domain (rest looked up from reference TRBV5-4 and TRBJ1-2): ETGVTQSPTHLIKTRGQQVTLRCSSQSGHNTVSWYQQALGQGPQFIFQYYREEENGRGNFPPRFSGLQFPNYSSELNVNALELDDSALYLCASSMGGEGYGYTFGSGTRLTVV.

A word on this clone: Germline and junction disagree at one end, which may indicate a read error. In the same sample, other DNA sequences code for this CDR3. The chain is built from TRBV5-4 and TRBJ1-6, with 9 bases that match TRBD1. Germline CDR1 SGHNT, CDR2 YYREEE (reference sequence). This CDR3 has 16 residues. The CDR3 spells CASSGTGGADNSPLHF. CDR3 nucleotides: TGTGCCAGCAGCGGCACAGGGGGCGCGGATAATTCCCCCCTCCACTTT. The full variable domain, its missing parts supplied by reference TRBV5-4 and TRBJ1-6, is ETGVTQSPTHLIKTRGQQVTLRCSSQSGHNTVSWYQQALGQGPQFIFQYYREEENGRGNFPPRFSGLQFPNYSSELNVNALELDDSALYLCASSGTGGADNSPLHFGNGTRLTVT.

The table lists this clone with a count of one. The chain combines TRBV19 with TRBJ2-2; unclear D gene. The CDR3 runs to 12 residues. Germline CDR1 is LNHDA and CDR2 is SQIVND (reference sequence). V was cut by 1 base and J by 6 bases, with 3 bases left in between. The CDR3 DNA reads TGTGCCAGTAGTATAGGGCCCGGGGAGCTGTTTTTT. Protein: CASSIGPGELFF.

The rearrangement joins TRBV27 to TRBJ2-1, with D possibly TRBD2 on 5 matching bases. This CDR3 region has 14 residues. Germline CDR1 and CDR2: MNHEY and SMNVEV (reference sequence). Trimming left V 2 bases short and J 8 bases short, with 13 bases between. The CDR3 protein is CASSLRPNGDEQFF. CDR3 sequence (DNA): TGTGCCAGCAGTTTAAGGCCGAACGGGGATGAGCAGTTCTTC.

This clone showed up just a few times. This chain connects TRBV11-1 to TRBJ2-7; 7 nucleotides agree with TRBD1. The CDR3 length is 14 residues. V lost 5 bases and J lost 2; bases outside the gene matches: 6. Germline V CDR1 and CDR2: SGHAT, FQDESV (reference sequence). The CDR3 protein is CASSTGTAPYEQYF. The CDR3 bases are TGTGCCAGCAGCACGGGGACAGCGCCCTACGAGCAGTACTTC.

J is TRBJ2-2 and V is TRBV27; 8 bases line up with TRBD2. The CDR3 spans 15 residues. V was pared by 5 bases and J by 1 base, with 3 bases of the junction left unmatched. Germline CDR1 MNHEY, CDR2 SMNVEV (reference sequence). The CDR3 region is CASSQTSGNTGELFF. The CDR3, as DNA: TGTGCCAGCAGTCAAACTAGCGGGAACACCGGGGAGCTGTTTTTT.

V and J are TRBV19 and TRBJ2-7; D is perhaps TRBD1 (7 bases). Germline CDR1 reads LNHDA; CDR2 reads SQIVND (reference sequence). V lost 6 bases, J lost 5 bases, and 14 bases lay in between. The length of the CDR3 is 13 residues. The CDR3: CASSQQGRNEQYF. In nucleotides, the CDR3 is TGTGCCAGTAGCCAACAGGGGAGGAACGAGCAGTACTTC.

The rearrangement links TRBV9 to TRBJ2-7; unclear D gene. The CDR3 is 14 amino acids. CDR1 SGDLS and CDR2 YYNGEE come from the germline V gene. Trimming took 0 bases from V and 4 from J, leaving 11 bases between them. CDR3 residues: CASSVAPEEYEQYF. CDR3 DNA sequence: TGTGCCAGCAGCGTAGCACCTGAGGAATACGAGCAGTACTTC.

The gene calls are TRBV2 and TRBJ2-7, with 7 bases identical to TRBD2. The V and J ends lost 9 bases and 3 bases, in that order; junction bases with no gene match: 11. Germline V lookup: CDR1 SNHLY, CDR2 FYNNEI. The CDR3 is 14 residues long. The CDR3 coding sequence is TGTGCCAGTAAACCCGGGACTACGGTCTACGAGCAGTACTTC. Protein: CASKPGTTVYEQYF.

This clone showed up just once. The genes are TRBV7-9 and TRBJ2-1, with 7 bases matching TRBD2. V dropped 1 base and J dropped 1; count of bases not matched to a gene: 1. The CDR3 covers 15 residues. Germline loops: CDR1 SEHNR, CDR2 FQNEAQ (reference sequence). CDR3 DNA sequence: TGTGCCAGCAGCTTAGGGACTAGTTCCTACAATGAGCAGTTCTTC. Translated, it gives CASSLGTSSYNEQFF.

The V and J genes are TRBV11-3 and TRBJ2-7; D perhaps matches TRBD1 (5 bases). CDR3 length equals 15 residues. V lost 3 bases to trimming and J lost 0 bases, with 12 bases between them. Germline CDR1 is SGHNT and CDR2 is YENEEA. This chain's CDR3 is CASSFGATSSYEQYF. Written as DNA, the CDR3 is TGTGCCAGCAGCTTTGGGGCCACCTCCTCCTACGAGCAGTACTTC. Full variable domain (remainder filled in from reference TRBV11-3 and TRBJ2-7): EAGVVQSPRYKIIEKKQPVAFWCNPISGHNTLYWYLQNLGQGPELLIRYENEEAVDDSQLPKDRFSAERLKGVDSTLKIQPAELGDSAVYLCASSFGATSSYEQYFGPGTRLTVT.

V usage is TRBV28 and J usage is TRBJ2-3, with 11 nucleotides matching TRBD1. Germline lookup yields CDR1 MDHEN and CDR2 SYDVKM. The CDR3 sequence is 14 residues long. Trimming at V came to 5 bases and at J to 5 bases, leaving 3 bases not matched to a gene. The CDR3 DNA reads as TGTGCCAGCAGTGGACAGGGGGCCGGAGATACGCAGTATTTT. Translated, it gives CASSGQGAGDTQYF.

The chain combines TRBV19 with TRBJ1-2, with 12 bases aligning to TRBD1. V was pared by 5 bases and J by 7 bases, with 8 bases of the junction left unmatched. The CDR3 runs 15 residues. Germline V lookup: CDR1 LNHDA, CDR2 SQIVND (reference sequence). The CDR3 is CASSAPRDRGLGYTF. As DNA, the CDR3 is TGTGCCAGTAGTGCCCCCCGGGACAGGGGGCTTGGCTACACCTTC.

V and J are TRBV2 and TRBJ1-1; tentative D call: TRBD1 (6 bases). Germline V CDR1 and CDR2: SNHLY, FYNNEI. V was trimmed by 3 bases and J by 0 bases, leaving 11 bases between them. The CDR3 consists of 15 residues. CDR3 nucleotide sequence: TGTGCCAGCAGTGATTGGGACATGATGAACACTGAAGCTTTCTTT. Protein: CASSDWDMMNTEAFF.

The CDR3 is CASSQRGVLSYEQYF. The DNA for the CDR3 is TGTGCCAGCAGTCAGCGGGGGGTCCTCTCCTACGAGCAGTACTTC. This chain joins TRBV6-1 and TRBJ2-5; 9 bases agree with TRBD2. The J call may be in error: the DNA end matches TRBJ2-7 better. Germline-derived CDR1 and CDR2 are MNHNS and SASEGT. This CDR3 has 15 residues.

This chain joins TRBV27 and TRBJ2-4; 9 bases match TRBD1. This CDR3 is built from 15 residues. The ends lost 6 bases at V and 7 bases at J; junction bases unmatched: 10. CDR1 is MNHEY, CDR2 SMNVEV, per germline (reference sequence). CDR3 DNA: TGTGCCAGCAGCTCCATACAGGGGGCGTCGAACATTCAGTACTTC. The encoded protein is CASSSIQGASNIQYF.

The gene calls are TRBV27 and TRBJ2-1; 8 bases agree with TRBD1. Unmatched junction bases numbered 5, after V lost 0 bases and J lost 4 bases. The CDR3 consists of 16 residues. Germline V lookup: CDR1 MNHEY, CDR2 SMNVEV (reference sequence). As DNA, the CDR3 is TGTGCCAGCAGTTTATCGGCAGGGGGCTTGTACAATGAGCAGTTCTTC. It translates to CASSLSAGGLYNEQFF.

The chain employs TRBV19 and TRBJ2-3, with D perhaps TRBD1 (5 bases). There are 16 residues in the CDR3. The V gene lost 5 bases and the J gene lost 2 bases, with 17 bases spanning the gap. Germline CDR1 and CDR2: LNHDA and SQIVND (reference sequence). The CDR3 coding sequence is TGTGCCAGTAGTTGGTCAGGGAAAACCGACACAGATACGCAGTATTTT. This translates into CASSWSGKTDTDTQYF.